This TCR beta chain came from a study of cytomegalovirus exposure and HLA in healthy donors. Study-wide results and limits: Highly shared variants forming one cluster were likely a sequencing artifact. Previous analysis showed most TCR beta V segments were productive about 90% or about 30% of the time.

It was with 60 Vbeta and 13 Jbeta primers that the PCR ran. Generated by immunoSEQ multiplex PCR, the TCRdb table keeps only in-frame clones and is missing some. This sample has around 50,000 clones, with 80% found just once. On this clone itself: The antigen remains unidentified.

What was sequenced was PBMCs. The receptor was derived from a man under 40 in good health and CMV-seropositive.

CDR3 sequence: CASSSSTSGGGNEQFF. The CDR3 DNA is TGCGCCAGCAGCTCCTCGACTAGCGGGGGTGGGAATGAGCAGTTCTTC. The chain links TRBV5-1 to TRBJ2-1; 12 bases match TRBD2. Germline trimming cut 3 bases from V and 7 bases from J; bases unmatched to any gene: 8. The CDR3 runs 16 residues. Germline CDR1 and CDR2: SGHRS and YFSETQ.